This T cell receptor beta chain appears in the sequencing data of a study of blood T cell repertoires in COVID-19. Study summary: The United States, Italy and Spain were the sources of the acute and convalescent COVID-19 samples. PBMCs, B-cell-depleted T cells, or T cells provided the cDNA or gDNA that made up the material.

Unmatched junction bases numbered 10, after V lost 5 bases and J lost 2 bases. Per the germline V gene, CDR1 is PRHDT and CDR2 is FYEKMQ (reference sequence). The CDR3 sequence is 17 residues long. This clone was seen just once. In the study's own analysis: For nucleated cells, counts were estimated from reference gene primer amplification. Using immunoSEQ multiplex PCR, the repertoire was profiled, and TCRdb retains in-frame clones only, with some absent. V and J calls and clone size follow that table, whereas D and trimming were derived from the DNA. The table lists 25,000 to 35,000 clones, approximately 89% of them singletons.

The TCR originated in a human donor in a cohort sampled during active COVID-19. Sample: peripheral blood. The chain recombines TRBV13 with TRBJ1-5, with TRBD1 matching over 9 bases. The DNA of the CDR3 is TGTGCCAGCAGCGCATCCACAGGGGGCGACGGCAATCAGCCCCAGCATTTT. Amino acids: CASSASTGGDGNQPQHF.